This passage covers 3 T cell receptor beta chains from one sample sequenced in a study of T-cell memory formation after mild COVID-19 (dated by TCRdb to the early 2020s). Library method: 5' RACE. Sequencing was carried out with an Illumina NovaSeq 6000. The public reads were reprocessed in TCRdb via fastp at Q25 and MiXCR, keeping in-frame beta chains. For every CDR3 protein sequence, its rows merge into one entry that carries the most common genes and DNA. Recorded for this sample are about 290,000 distinct CDR3 sequences; around 15% of them occurred a single time. Of the sample, around 23% falls within the top ten clones. The sample taken for sequencing was PBMCs or a T cell subset sorted from them (not recorded which). These receptors were collected from a man between 18 and 35 years old who had mild COVID-19 (a few samples of this study predate the infection). The sample titles of this study are shuffled in the database, so cell type and time point are left out; the donor was told from shared clones.

This clonotype was detected only a few times. The gene calls are TRBV7-8 and TRBJ2-3; no clear D gene. The germline V gene encodes CDR1 SGHVS and CDR2 FQNEAQ. The ends were cut back, 3 bases at V and 3 bases at J, with 7 bases in the middle. This CDR3 has 13 amino acids. The CDR3 sequence: CASSFTLTDTQYF. CDR3 nucleotide sequence: TGTGCCAGCAGCTTTACTCTAACAGATACGCAGTATTTT.

The V gene is TRBV27, the J gene TRBJ1-2; 10 bases are shared with TRBD1. The germline V gene encodes CDR1 MNHEY and CDR2 SMNVEV (reference sequence). With V trimmed by 2 bases and J by 4 bases, 1 base remained unmatched. The CDR3 consists of 14 residues. Here the CDR3 DNA reads TGTGCCAGCAGTTTAAGGGACAGGGGCTATGGCTACACCTTC. It encodes CASSLRDRGYGYTF.

The V gene is TRBV6-5, the J gene TRBJ2-5; D is uncertain. This CDR3 region has 15 residues. Germline CDR1 MNHEY, CDR2 SVGAGI. Deletions cut 0 bases from V and 5 bases from J, with 13 bases between. CDR3 amino acids: CASSYSGIRAETQYF. The CDR3 DNA is TGTGCCAGCAGTTACTCGGGGATTCGAGCGGAGACCCAGTACTTC.